Sequencing of this T cell receptor (beta chain) was carried out in a study of cytomegalovirus exposure and HLA in healthy donors. Study context: Among the 300 to 500 genotyped donors, more than 70% were placed in the Caucasian-associated ancestry cluster.

Worth noting for this clone: The antigen remains undetermined.

This PCR relied on a set of 60 Vbeta primers and 13 Jbeta primers. TCRdb's copy holds only in-frame clones and misses some; the assay was immunoSEQ multiplex PCR. The sample has more than 75,000 clones, under 80% seen once. Study-level points and caveats: Earlier analysis yielded a pattern in which most TCR beta V segments were productive about 90% or about 30% of the time.

This CDR3 spans 17 amino acids. Germline-derived CDR1 and CDR2 are LGHNA and YNFKEQ. V lost 3 bases, J lost 0 bases, and 14 bases lay in between. Source material: PBMCs. The source of this sequence is a man aged 35 to 55 in good health and CMV-seropositive. The J gene is TRBJ2-2, the V gene TRBV4-2; weak D call: TRBD2 (6 bases). CDR3 DNA sequence: TGTGCCAGCAGCCATGGGGTCGGGGGTTCGAACACCGGGGAGCTGTTTTTT. It encodes CASSHGVGGSNTGELFF.